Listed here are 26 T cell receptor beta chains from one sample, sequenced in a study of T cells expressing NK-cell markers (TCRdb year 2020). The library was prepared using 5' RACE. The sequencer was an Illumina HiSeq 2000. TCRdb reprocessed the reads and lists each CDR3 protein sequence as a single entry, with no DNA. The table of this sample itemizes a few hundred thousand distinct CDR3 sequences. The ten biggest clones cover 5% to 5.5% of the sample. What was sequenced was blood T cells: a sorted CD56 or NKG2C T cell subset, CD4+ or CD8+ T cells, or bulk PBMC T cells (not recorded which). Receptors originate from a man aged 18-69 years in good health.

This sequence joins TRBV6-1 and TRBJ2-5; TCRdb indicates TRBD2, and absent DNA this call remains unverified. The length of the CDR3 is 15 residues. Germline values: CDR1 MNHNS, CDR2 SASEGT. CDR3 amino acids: CASSVGGLAQETQYF.

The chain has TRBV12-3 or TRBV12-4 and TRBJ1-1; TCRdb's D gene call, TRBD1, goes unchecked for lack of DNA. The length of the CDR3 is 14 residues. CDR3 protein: CASSSATPVNEAFF.

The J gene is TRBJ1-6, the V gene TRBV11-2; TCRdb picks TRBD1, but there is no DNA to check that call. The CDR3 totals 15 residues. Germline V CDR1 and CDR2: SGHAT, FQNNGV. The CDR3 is CASSPRAEVGGPLHF. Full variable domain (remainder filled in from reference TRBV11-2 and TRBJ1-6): EAGVAQSPRYKIIEKRQSVAFWCNPISGHATLYWYQQILGQGPKLLIQFQNNGVVDDSQLPKDRFSAERLKGVDSTLKIQPAKLEDSAVYLCASSPRAEVGGPLHFGNGTRLTVT.

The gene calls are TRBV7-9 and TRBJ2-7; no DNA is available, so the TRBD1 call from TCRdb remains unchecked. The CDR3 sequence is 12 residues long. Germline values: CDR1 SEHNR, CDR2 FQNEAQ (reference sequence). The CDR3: CASATGFYEQYF.

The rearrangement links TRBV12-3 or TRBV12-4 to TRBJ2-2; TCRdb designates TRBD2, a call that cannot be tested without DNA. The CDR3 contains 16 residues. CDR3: CASRSGLAGGFRELFF.

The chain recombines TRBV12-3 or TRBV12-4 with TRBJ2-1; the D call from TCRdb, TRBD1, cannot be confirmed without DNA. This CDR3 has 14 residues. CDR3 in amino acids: CASSLTRTVNEQFF.

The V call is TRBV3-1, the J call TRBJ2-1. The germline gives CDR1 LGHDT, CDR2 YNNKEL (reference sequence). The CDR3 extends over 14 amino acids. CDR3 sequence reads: CASSQDWASSEQFF.

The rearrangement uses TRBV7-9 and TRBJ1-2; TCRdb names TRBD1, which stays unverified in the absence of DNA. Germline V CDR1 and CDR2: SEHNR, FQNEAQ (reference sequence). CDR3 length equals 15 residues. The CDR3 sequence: CASSPRTGVNYGYTF. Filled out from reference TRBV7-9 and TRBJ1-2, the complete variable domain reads DTGVSQNPRHKITKRGQNVTFRCDPISEHNRLYWYRQTLGQGPEFLTYFQNEAQLEKSRLLSDRFSAERPKGSFSTLEIQRTEQGDSAMYLCASSPRTGVNYGYTFGSGTRLTVV.

This chain's CDR3 is CASSHHDPGPGNTIYF. The rearrangement uses TRBV3-1 and TRBJ1-3. Germline CDR1 reads LGHDT; CDR2 reads YNNKEL (reference sequence). The CDR3 spans 16 residues.

The CDR3 sequence is CASSLVGETPYEQYF. The chain is built from TRBV12-3 or TRBV12-4 and TRBJ2-7; TCRdb indicates TRBD1, and absent DNA this call remains unverified. The CDR3 is 15 amino acids.

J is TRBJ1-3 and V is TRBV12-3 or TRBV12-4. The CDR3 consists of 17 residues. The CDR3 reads CASSPPLTGFSGNTIYF.

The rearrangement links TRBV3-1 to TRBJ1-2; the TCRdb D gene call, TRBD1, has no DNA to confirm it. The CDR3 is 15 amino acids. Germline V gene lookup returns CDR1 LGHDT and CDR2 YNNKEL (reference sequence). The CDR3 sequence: CASRLQGSANYGYTF.

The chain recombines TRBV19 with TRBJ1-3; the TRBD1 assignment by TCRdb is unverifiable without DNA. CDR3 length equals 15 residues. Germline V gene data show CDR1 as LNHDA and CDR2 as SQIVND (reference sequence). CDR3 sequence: CASGLTGRPGNTIYF.

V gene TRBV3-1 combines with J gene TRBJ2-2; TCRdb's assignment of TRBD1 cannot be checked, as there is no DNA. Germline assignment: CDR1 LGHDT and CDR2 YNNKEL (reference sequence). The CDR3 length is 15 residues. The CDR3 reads CASSNRDRGPGELFF.

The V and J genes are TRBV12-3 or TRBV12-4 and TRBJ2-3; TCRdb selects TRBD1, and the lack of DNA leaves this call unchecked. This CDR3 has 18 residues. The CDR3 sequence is CASSSPLGQGRDTDTQYF.

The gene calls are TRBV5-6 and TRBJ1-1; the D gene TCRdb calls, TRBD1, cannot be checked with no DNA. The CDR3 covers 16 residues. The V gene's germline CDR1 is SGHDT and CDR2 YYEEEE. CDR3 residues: CASSYPPGAQVPEAFF.

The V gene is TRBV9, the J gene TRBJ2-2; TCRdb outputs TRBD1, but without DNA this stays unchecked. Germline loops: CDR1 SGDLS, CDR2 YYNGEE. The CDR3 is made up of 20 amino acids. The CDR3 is CASSVTAVRGARTNTGELFF.

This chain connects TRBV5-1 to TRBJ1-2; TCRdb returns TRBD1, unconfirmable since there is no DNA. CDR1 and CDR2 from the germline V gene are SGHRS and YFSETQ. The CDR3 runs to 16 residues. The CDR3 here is CASSVRIGQGAHGYTF.

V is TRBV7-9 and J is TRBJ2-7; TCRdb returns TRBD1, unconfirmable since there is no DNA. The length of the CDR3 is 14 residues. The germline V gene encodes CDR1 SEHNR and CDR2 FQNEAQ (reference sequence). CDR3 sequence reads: CASSLSAGKGEQYF.

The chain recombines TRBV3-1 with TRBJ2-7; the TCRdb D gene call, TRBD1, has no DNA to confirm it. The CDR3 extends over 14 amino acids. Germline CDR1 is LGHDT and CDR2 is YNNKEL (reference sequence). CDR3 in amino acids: CASSQPGRLYEQYF.

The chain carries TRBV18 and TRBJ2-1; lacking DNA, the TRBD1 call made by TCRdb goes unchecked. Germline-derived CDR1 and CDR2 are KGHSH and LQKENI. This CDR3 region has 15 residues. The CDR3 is CASSPGDRHYNEQFF.

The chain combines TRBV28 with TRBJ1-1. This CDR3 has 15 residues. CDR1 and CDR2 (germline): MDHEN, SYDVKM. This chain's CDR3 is CASSLKAFRPPGAFF.

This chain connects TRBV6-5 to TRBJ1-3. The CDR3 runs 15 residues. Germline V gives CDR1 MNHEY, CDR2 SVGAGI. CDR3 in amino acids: CASSYSWRPGNTIYF.

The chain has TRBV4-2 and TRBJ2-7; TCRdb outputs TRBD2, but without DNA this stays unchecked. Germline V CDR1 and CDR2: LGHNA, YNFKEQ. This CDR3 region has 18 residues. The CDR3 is CASSQDVGTSGGMYEQYF.

CDR3: CASSMASGSLFEQYF. This chain uses TRBV19 with TRBJ2-7; checking the TCRdb D call of TRBD1 is not possible without DNA. Germline V gene sequence: CDR1 LNHDA, CDR2 SQIVND (reference sequence). This CDR3 is 15 amino acids long.

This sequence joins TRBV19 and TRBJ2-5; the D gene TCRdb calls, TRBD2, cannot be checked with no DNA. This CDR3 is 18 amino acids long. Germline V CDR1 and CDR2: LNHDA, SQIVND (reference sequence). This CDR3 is CASSKSPGKKGWQETQYF.